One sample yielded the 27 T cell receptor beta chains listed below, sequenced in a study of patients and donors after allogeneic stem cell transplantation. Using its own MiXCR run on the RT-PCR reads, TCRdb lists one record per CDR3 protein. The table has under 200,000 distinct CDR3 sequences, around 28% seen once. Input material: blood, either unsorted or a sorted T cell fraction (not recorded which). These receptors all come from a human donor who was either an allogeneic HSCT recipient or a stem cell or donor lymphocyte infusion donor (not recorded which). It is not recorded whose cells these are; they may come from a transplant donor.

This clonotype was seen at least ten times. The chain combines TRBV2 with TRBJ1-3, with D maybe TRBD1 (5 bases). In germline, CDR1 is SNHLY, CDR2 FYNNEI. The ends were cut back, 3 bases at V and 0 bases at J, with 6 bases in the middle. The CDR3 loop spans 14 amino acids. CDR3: CASSDRVSGNTIYF. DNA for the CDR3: TGTGCCAGCAGTGACAGGGTCTCTGGAAACACCATATATTTT.

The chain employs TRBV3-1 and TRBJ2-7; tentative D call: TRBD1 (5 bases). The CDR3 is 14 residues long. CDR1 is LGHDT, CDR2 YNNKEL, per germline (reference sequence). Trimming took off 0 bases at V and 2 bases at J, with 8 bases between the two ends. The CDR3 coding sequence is TGTGCCAGCAGCCAAGACAGGGTACCCTACGAGCAGTACTTC. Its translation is CASSQDRVPYEQYF.

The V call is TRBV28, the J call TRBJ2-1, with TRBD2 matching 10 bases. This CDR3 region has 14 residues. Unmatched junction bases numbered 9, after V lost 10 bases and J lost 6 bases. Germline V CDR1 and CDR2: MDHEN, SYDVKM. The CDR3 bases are TGTGCCATCGATCTAGCGGGAGTCCCCAATGAGCAGTTCTTC. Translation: CAIDLAGVPNEQFF.

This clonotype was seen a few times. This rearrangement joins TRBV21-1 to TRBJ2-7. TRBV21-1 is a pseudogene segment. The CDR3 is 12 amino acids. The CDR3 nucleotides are TGTGCCAGCAGCAAAATGCCCTACGAGCAGTACTTC. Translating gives CASSKMPYEQYF.

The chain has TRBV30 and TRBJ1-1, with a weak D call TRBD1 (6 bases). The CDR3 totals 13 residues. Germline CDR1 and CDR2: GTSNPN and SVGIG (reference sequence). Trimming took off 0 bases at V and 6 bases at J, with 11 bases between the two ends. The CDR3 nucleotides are TGTGCCTGGAGTGTACAGGGCCTAGCTGAAGCTTTCTTT. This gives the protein CAWSVQGLAEAFF.

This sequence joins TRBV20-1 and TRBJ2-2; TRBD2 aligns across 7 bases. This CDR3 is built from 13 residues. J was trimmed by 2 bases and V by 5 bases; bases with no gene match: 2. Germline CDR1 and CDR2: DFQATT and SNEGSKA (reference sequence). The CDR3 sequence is CSAAGVNTGELFF. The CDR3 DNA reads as TGCAGTGCTGCGGGAGTTAACACCGGGGAGCTGTTTTTT.

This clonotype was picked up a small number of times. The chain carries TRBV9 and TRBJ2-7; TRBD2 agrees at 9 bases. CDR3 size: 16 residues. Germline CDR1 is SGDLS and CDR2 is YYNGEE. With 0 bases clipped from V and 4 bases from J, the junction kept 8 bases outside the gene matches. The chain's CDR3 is CASSVAPLAGLYEQYF. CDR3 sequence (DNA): TGTGCCAGCAGCGTAGCTCCCCTAGCGGGACTGTACGAGCAGTACTTC.

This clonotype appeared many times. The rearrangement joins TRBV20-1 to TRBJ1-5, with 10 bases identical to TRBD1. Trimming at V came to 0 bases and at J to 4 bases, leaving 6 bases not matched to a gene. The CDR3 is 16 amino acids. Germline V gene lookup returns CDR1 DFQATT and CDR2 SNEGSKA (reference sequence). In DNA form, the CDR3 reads TGCAGTGCTAGAGATCTCGGGACAGGGGAGAATCAGCCCCAGCATTTT. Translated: CSARDLGTGENQPQHF.

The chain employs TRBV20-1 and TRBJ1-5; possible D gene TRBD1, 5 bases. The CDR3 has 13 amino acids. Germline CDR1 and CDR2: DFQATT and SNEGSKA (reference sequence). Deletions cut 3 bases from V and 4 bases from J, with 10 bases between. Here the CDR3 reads CSARGEANQPQHF. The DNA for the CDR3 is TGCAGTGCTAGGGGGGAGGCAAATCAGCCCCAGCATTTT.

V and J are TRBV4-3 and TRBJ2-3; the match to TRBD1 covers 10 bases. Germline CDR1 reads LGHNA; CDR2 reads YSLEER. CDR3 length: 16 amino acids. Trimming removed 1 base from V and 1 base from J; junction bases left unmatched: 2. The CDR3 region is CASSQAGTGGTDTQYF. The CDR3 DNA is TGCGCCAGCAGCCAAGCCGGGACAGGGGGCACAGATACGCAGTATTTT.

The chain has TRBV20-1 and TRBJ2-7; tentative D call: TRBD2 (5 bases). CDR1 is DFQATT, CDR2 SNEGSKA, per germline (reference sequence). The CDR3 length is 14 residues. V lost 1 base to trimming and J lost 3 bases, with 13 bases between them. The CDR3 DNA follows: TGCAGTGCTAGAGCCACTGGAGGTGACTACGAGCAGTACTTC. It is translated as CSARATGGDYEQYF.

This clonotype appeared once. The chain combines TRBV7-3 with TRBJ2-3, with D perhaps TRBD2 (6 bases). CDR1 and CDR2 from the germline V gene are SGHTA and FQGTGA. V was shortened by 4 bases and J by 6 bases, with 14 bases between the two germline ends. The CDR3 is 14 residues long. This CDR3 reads CASSSSSLADTQYF. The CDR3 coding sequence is TGTGCCAGCAGCTCTTCTTCTCTAGCGGATACGCAGTATTTT.

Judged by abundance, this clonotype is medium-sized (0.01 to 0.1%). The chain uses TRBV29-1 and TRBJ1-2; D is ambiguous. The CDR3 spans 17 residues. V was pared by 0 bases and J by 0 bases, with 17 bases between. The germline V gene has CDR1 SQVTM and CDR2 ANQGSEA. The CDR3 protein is CSVEDLRLLGPNYGYTF. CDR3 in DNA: TGCAGCGTTGAAGATCTAAGGCTTTTAGGACCTAACTATGGCTACACCTTC. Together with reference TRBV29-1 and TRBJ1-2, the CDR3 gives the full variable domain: SAVISQKPSRDICQRGTSLTIQCQVDSQVTMMFWYRQQPGQSLTLIATANQGSEATYESGFVIDKFPISRPNLTFSTLTVSNMSPEDSSIYLCSVEDLRLLGPNYGYTFGSGTRLTVV.

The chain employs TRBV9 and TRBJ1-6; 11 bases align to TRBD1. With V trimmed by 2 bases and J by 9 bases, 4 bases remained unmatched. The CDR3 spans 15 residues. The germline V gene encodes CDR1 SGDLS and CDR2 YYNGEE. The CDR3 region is CASSVSGTGGSPLHF. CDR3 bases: TGTGCCAGCAGCGTTTCCGGGACAGGGGGTTCACCCCTCCACTTT.

The chain's CDR3 is CSARASGFNEQFF. CDR3 DNA sequence: TGCAGCGCACGGGCTAGCGGGTTTAATGAGCAGTTCTTC. The V and J genes are TRBV29-1 and TRBJ2-1; 8 bases are shared with TRBD2. Unmatched junction bases numbered 9, after V lost 7 bases and J lost 7 bases. Per germline, CDR1 SQVTM and CDR2 ANQGSEA. The CDR3 covers 13 residues.

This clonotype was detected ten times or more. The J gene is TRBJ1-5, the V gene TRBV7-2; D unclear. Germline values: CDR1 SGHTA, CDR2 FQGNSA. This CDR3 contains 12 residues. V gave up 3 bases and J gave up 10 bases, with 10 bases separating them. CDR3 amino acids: CASSFPPQPQHF. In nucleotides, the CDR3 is TGTGCCAGCAGCTTTCCCCCCCAACCCCAGCATTTT.

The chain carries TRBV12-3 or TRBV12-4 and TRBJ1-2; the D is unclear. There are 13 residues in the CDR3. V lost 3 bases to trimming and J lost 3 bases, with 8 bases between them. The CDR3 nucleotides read TGTGCCAGCAGTTTCGCGTCCGACTATGGCTACACCTTC. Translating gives CASSFASDYGYTF.

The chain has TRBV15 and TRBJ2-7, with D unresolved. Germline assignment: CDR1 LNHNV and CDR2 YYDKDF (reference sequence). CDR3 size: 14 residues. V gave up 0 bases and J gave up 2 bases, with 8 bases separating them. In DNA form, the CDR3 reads TGTGCCACCAGCAGAGATGATGGGGCCTACGAGCAGTACTTC. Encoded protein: CATSRDDGAYEQYF.

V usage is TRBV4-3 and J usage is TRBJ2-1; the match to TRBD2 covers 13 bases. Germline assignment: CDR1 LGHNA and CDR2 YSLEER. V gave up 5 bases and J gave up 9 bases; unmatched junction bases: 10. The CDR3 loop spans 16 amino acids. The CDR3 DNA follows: TGCGCCAGCAGCTACGGACTAGCGGGAGTTGAGGGTGAGCAGTTCTTC. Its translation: CASSYGLAGVEGEQFF.

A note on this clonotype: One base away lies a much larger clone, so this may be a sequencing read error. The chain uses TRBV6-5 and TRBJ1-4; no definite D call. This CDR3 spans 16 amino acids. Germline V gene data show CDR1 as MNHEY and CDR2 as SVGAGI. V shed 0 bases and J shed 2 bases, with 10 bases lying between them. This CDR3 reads CASSYSSRCTNEKLFF. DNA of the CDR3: TGTGCCAGCAGTTACTCGTCGAGGTGCACTAATGAAAAACTGTTTTTT.

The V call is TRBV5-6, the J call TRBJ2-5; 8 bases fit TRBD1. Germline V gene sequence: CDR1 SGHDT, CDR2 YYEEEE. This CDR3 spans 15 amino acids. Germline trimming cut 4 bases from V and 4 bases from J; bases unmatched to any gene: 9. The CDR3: CASSLISGTGETQYF. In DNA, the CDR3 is TGTGCCAGCAGCCTGATCTCCGGGACAGGAGAGACCCAGTACTTC.

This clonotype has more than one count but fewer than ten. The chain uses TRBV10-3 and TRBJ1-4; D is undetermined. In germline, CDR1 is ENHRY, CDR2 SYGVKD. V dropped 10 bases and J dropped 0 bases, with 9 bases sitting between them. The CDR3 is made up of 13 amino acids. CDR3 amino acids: CATATSTNEKLFF. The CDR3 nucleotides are TGTGCCACGGCGACCTCAACTAATGAAAAACTGTTTTTT.

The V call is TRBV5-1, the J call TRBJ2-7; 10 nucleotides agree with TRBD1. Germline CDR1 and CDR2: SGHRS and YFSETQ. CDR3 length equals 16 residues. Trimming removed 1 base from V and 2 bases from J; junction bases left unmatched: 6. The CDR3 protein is CASSLPRQGAAYEQYF. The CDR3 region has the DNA TGCGCCAGCAGCTTGCCCAGACAGGGGGCCGCCTACGAGCAGTACTTC.

This chain's CDR3 is CASSFLPLAVSYNEQFF. In DNA form, the CDR3 reads TGTGCCAGCAGTTTCCTCCCCCTAGCGGTGTCCTACAATGAGCAGTTCTTC. The genes are TRBV27 and TRBJ2-1; 7 positions agree with TRBD2. Unmatched junction bases numbered 9, after V lost 3 bases and J lost 1 base. The germline V gene encodes CDR1 MNHEY and CDR2 SMNVEV (reference sequence). CDR3 length: 17 amino acids.

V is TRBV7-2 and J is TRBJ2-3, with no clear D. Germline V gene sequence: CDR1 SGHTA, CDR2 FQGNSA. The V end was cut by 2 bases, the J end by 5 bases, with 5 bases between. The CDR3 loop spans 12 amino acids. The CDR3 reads CASSLYVDTQYF. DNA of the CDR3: TGTGCCAGCAGCTTATATGTAGATACGCAGTATTTT. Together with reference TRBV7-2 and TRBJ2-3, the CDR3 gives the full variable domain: GAGVSQSPSNKVTEKGKDVELRCDPISGHTALYWYRQSLGQGLEFLIYFQGNSAPDKSGLPSDRFSAERTGGSVSTLTIQRTQQEDSAVYLCASSLYVDTQYFGPGTRLTVL.

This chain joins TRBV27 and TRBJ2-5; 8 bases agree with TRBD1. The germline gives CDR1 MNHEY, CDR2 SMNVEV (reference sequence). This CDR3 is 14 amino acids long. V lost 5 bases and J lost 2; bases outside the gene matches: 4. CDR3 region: CASSPGQGQETQYF. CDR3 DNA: TGTGCCAGCAGTCCCGGACAGGGACAAGAGACCCAGTACTTC.

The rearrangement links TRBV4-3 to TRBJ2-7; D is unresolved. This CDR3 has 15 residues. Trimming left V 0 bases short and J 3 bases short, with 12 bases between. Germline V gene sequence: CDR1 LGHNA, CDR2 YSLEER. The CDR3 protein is CASSQDVMADYEQYF. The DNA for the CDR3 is TGCGCCAGCAGCCAAGATGTGATGGCGGACTACGAGCAGTACTTC.